The 8 T cell receptor beta chains given below trace back to one sample, sequenced in a study of T-cell reconstitution after alpha-beta-depleted transplantation in children. The TCRbeta library was prepared with unique molecular identifiers. MiXCR, run by TCRdb on the PCR reads, gives a single entry per CDR3 protein. In the table there are about 110,000 distinct CDR3 sequences, 10% of which are singletons. The sequencing used PBMCs from the stem cell graft donor, collected from the stem cell graft. These receptors originate from a human donor who donated a stem cell graft to a child with acute lymphoblastic leukemia.

The sample holds many counts of this clonotype. This chain connects TRBV7-6 to TRBJ2-3, with 16 bases matching TRBD2. V lost 5 bases and J lost 4; bases outside the gene matches: 6. Germline CDR1 reads SGHVS; CDR2 reads FNYEAQ. The CDR3 extends over 17 amino acids. The CDR3 here is CASSGIGTSGRADTQYF. As DNA, the CDR3 is TGTGCCAGCAGCGGGATTGGGACTAGCGGGAGGGCAGATACGCAGTATTTT.

A remark on this clonotype: This sequence may be a read error, since a much larger clone differs from it by one base. The J gene is TRBJ1-1, the V gene TRBV6-5; D ambiguous. This CDR3 spans 13 amino acids. CDR1 is MNHEY and CDR2 is SVGAGI in the germline V gene. The CDR3 sequence is CASSFSSNTDAFF. The CDR3 DNA reads as TGTGCCAGCAGTTTCTCCTCGAACACTGACGCTTTCTTT.

In this sample, this clonotype turned up many times. The chain joins TRBV5-1 to TRBJ2-7; no firm D call. Germline V gene data show CDR1 as SGHRS and CDR2 as YFSETQ. Trimming stripped 0 bases from V and 3 bases from J, with 16 bases between. The length of the CDR3 is 16 residues. CDR3 amino acids: CASSLAPLGFGYEQYF. CDR3 in DNA: TGCGCCAGCAGCTTGGCCCCATTGGGGTTTGGCTACGAGCAGTACTTC.

This clonotype showed up many times. This chain joins TRBV6-2 or TRBV6-3 and TRBJ2-3; no clear D. The CDR3 spans 14 residues. V dropped 2 bases and J dropped 6 bases, with 12 bases sitting between them. CDR1 is MNHEY and CDR2 is SVGEGT in the germline V gene. CDR3 loop: CASSYEWAYDTQYF. CDR3 sequence (DNA): TGTGCCAGCAGTTACGAGTGGGCCTACGATACGCAGTATTTT.

This clonotype has ten or more counts. The chain is built from TRBV5-4 and TRBJ1-1, with 7 positions matching TRBD1. Germline CDR1 reads SGHNT; CDR2 reads YYREEE (reference sequence). CDR3 length equals 16 residues. V gave up 4 bases and J gave up 0 bases; unmatched junction bases: 9. The CDR3 sequence: CASSPSTGPMNTEAFF. The CDR3 region has the DNA TGTGCCAGCAGCCCGTCGACAGGGCCCATGAACACTGAAGCTTTCTTT.

As regards this clonotype: The missing conserved phenylalanine or tryptophan at the end of this CDR3 makes a read error likely. The J gene is TRBJ1-3, the V gene TRBV6-1, with D uncertain. The germline gives CDR1 MNHNS, CDR2 SASEGT. The CDR3 runs 15 residues. Trimming left V 0 bases short and J 0 bases short, with 6 bases between. The chain's CDR3 is CASSEAPDSGNTIYL. The CDR3 DNA reads as TGTGCCAGCAGTGAAGCACCCGACTCTGGAAACACCATATATTTG.

Many counts were recorded for this clonotype. The V gene is TRBV5-1, the J gene TRBJ2-3; D ambiguous. Germline assignment: CDR1 SGHRS and CDR2 YFSETQ. The CDR3 contains 14 residues. V gave up 0 bases and J gave up 2 bases, with 7 bases separating them. The CDR3 nucleotides read TGCGCCAGCAGCTTGGGAGGAAACACAGATACGCAGTATTTT. Its protein is CASSLGGNTDTQYF.

There are many counts of this clonotype. V is TRBV20-1 and J is TRBJ2-3; weak D call: TRBD2 (6 bases). Trimming cost V 0 bases and J 5 bases, with 12 bases left between them. In germline, CDR1 is DFQATT, CDR2 SNEGSKA (reference sequence). This CDR3 has 14 amino acids. This CDR3 is CSARDGSRGDTQYF. As DNA, the CDR3 is TGCAGTGCTAGAGACGGGAGCCGTGGAGATACGCAGTATTTT.